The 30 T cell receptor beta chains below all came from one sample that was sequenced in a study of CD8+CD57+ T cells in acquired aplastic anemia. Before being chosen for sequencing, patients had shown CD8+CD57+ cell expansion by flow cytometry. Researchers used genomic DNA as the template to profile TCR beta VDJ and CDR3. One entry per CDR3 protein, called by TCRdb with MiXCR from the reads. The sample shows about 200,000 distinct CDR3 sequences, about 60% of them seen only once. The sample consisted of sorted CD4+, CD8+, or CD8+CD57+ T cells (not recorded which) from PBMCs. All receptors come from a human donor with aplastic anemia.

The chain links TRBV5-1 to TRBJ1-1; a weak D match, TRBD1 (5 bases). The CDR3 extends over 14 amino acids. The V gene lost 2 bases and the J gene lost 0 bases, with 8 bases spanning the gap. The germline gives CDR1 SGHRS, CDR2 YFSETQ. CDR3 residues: CASSFGTVNTEAFF. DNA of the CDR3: TGCGCCAGCAGCTTTGGGACGGTGAACACTGAAGCTTTCTTT.

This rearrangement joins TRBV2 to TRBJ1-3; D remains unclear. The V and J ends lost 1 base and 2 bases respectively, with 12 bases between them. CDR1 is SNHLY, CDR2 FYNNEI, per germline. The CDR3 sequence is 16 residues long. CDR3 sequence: CASSEELREPGNTIYF. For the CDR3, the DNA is TGTGCCAGCAGTGAAGAACTACGAGAGCCTGGAAACACCATATATTTT.

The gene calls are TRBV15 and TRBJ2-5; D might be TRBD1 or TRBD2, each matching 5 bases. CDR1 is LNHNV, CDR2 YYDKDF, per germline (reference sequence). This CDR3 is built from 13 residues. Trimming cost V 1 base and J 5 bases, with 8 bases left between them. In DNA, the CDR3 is TGTGCCACCAGCAGAGGGGGGTGGGAGACCCAGTACTTC. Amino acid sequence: CATSRGGWETQYF. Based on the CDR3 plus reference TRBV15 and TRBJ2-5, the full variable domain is DAMVIQNPRYQVTQFGKPVTLSCSQTLNHNVMYWYQQKSSQAPKLLFHYYDKDFNNEADTPDNFQSRRPNTSFCFLDIRSPGLGDTAMYLCATSRGGWETQYFGPGTRLLVL.

CDR3 loop: CATSGGPANEQFF. CDR3 in DNA: TGTGCCACCAGCGGGGGGCCGGCCAATGAGCAGTTCTTC. The chain links TRBV15 to TRBJ2-1, with D possibly being TRBD1 or TRBD2 (6 bases each). CDR3 size: 13 residues. V was shortened by 5 bases and J by 6 bases, with 11 bases between the two germline ends. Germline V CDR1 and CDR2: LNHNV, YYDKDF (reference sequence).

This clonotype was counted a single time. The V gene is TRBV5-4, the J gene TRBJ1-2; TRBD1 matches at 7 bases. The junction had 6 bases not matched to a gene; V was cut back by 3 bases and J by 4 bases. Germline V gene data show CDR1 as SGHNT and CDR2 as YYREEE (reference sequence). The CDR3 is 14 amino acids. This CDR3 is CASSSAGTAYGYTF. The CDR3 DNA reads TGTGCCAGCAGCTCTGCCGGGACAGCCTATGGCTACACCTTC.

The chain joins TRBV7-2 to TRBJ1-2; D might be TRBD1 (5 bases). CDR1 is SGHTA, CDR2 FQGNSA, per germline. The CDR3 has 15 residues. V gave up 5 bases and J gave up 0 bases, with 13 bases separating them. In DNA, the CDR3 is TGTGCCAGCAGCCGGGACGGGGGACCTAACTATGGCTACACCTTC. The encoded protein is CASSRDGGPNYGYTF. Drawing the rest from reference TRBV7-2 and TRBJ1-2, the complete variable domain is GAGVSQSPSNKVTEKGKDVELRCDPISGHTALYWYRQSLGQGLEFLIYFQGNSAPDKSGLPSDRFSAERTGGSVSTLTIQRTQQEDSAVYLCASSRDGGPNYGYTFGSGTRLTVV.

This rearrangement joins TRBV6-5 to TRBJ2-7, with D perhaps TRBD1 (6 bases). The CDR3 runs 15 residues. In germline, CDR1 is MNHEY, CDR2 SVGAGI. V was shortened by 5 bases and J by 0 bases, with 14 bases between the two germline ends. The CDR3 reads CASSERDIPSYEQYF. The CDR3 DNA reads TGTGCCAGCAGTGAACGGGACATACCCTCCTACGAGCAGTACTTC.

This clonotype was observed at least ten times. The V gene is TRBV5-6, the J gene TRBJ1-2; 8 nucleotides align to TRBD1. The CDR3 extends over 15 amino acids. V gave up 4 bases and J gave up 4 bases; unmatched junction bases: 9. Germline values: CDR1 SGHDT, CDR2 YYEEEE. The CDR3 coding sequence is TGTGCCAGCAGCCCCCAGGGGGCTCCCCGCTATGGCTACACCTTC. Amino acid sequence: CASSPQGAPRYGYTF.

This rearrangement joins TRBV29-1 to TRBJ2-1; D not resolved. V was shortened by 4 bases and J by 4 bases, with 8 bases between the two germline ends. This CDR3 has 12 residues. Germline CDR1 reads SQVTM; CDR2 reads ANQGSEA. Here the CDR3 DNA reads TGCAGCGTTGCCTCCGGGTACAATGAGCAGTTCTTC. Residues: CSVASGYNEQFF.

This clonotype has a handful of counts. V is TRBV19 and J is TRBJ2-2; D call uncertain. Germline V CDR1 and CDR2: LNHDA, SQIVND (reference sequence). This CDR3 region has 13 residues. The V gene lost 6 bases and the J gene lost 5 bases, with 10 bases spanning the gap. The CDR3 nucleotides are TGTGCCAGTAGCCGGTCGGCGACCGGGGAGCTGTTTTTT. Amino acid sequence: CASSRSATGELFF.

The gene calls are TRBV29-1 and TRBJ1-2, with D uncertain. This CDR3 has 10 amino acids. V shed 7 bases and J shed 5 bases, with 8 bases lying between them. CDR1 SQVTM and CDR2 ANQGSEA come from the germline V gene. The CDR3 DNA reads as TGCAGCGCTCCTGAATATGGCTACACCTTC. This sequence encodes CSAPEYGYTF.

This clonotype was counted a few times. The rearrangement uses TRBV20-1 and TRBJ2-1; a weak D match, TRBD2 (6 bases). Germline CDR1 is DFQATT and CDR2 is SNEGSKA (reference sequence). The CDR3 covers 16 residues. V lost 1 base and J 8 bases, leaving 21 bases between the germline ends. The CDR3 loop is CSARGNRGGWEDEQFF. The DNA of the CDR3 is TGCAGTGCTAGAGGAAATCGTGGGGGGTGGGAGGATGAGCAGTTCTTC.

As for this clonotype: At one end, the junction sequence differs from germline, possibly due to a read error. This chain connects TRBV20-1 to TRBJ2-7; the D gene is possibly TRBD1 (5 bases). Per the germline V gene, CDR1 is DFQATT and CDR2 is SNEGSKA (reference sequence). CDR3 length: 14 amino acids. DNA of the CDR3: TGCGGTGCTAGAGATAACTATTTAGGACAAGAGCAGTACTTC. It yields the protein CGARDNYLGQEQYF.

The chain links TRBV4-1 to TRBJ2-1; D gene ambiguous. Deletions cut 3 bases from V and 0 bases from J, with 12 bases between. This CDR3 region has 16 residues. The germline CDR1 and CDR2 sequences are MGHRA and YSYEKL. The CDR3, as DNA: TGCGCCAGCAGCCAGGTGAACATGGTCTCCTACAATGAGCAGTTCTTC. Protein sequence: CASSQVNMVSYNEQFF.

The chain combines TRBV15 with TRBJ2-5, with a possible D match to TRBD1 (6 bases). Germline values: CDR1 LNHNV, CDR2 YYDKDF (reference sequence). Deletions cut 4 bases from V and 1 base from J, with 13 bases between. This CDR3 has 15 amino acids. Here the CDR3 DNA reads TGTGCCACCAGCACCGCCCAGGGGATCCAAGAGACCCAGTACTTC. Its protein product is CATSTAQGIQETQYF.

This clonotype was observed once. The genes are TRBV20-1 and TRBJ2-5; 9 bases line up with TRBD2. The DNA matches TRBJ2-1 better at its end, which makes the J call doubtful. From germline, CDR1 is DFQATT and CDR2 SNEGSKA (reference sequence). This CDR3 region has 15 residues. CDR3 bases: TGCAGTGCTAGAGATATAGCGGGGGTCTACAATGAGCAGTTCTTC. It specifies CSARDIAGVYNEQFF.

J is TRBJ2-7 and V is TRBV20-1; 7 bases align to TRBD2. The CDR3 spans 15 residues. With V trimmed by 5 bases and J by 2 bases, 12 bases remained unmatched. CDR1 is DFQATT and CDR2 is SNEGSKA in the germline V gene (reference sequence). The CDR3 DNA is TGCAGTGCTCGGGGGGTGGAGGGGAGGACCTACGAGCAGTACTTC. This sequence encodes CSARGVEGRTYEQYF.

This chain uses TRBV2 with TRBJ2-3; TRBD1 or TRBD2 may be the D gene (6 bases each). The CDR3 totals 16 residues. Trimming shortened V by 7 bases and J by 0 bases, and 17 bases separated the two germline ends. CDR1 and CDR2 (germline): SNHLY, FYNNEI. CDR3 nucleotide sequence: TGTGCCAGCATTGAGGGGGGACAATCTAGCACAGATACGCAGTATTTT. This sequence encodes CASIEGGQSSTDTQYF.

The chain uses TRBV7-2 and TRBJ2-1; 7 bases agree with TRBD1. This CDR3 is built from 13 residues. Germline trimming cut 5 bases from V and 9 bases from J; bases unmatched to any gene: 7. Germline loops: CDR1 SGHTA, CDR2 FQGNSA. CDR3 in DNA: TGTGCCAGCAGCCCAGGGGGTATGGGTGAGCAGTTCTTC. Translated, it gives CASSPGGMGEQFF.

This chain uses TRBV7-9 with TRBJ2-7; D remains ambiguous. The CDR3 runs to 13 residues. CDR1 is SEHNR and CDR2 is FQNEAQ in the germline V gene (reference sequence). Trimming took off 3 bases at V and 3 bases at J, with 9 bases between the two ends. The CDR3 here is CASSFGQRYEQYF. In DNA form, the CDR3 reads TGTGCCAGCAGCTTCGGGCAGCGCTACGAGCAGTACTTC. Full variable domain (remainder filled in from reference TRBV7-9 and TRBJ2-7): DTGVSQNPRHKITKRGQNVTFRCDPISEHNRLYWYRQTLGQGPEFLTYFQNEAQLEKSRLLSDRFSAERPKGSFSTLEIQRTEQGDSAMYLCASSFGQRYEQYFGPGTRLTVT.

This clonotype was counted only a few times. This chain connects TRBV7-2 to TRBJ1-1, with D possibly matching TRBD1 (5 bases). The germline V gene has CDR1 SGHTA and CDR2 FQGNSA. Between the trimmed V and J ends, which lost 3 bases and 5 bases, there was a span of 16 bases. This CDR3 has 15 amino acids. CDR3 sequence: CASSFPPRGETEAFF. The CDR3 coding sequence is TGTGCCAGCAGCTTCCCGCCCCGAGGGGAGACTGAAGCTTTCTTT.

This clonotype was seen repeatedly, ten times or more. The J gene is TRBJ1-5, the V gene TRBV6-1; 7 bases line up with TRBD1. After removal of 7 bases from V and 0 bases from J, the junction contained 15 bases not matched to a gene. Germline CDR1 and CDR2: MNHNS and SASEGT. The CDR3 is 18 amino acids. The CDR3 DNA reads TGTGCCAGCACCCCTACAGGGGCCACATACTCTAGCAATCAGCCCCAGCATTTT. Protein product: CASTPTGATYSSNQPQHF.

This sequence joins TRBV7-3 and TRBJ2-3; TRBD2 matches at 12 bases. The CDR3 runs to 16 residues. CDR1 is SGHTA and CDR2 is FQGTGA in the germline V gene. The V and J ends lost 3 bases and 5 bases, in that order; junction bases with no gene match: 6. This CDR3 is CASSLLAGGTGDTQYF. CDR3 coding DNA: TGTGCCAGCAGCTTGCTAGCGGGAGGGACAGGAGATACGCAGTATTTT. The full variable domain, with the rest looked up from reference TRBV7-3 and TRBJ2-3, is GAGVSQTPSNKVTEKGKYVELRCDPISGHTALYWYRQSLGQGPEFLIYFQGTGAADDSGLPNDRFFAVRPEGSVSTLKIQRTERGDSAVYLCASSLLAGGTGDTQYFGPGTRLTVL.

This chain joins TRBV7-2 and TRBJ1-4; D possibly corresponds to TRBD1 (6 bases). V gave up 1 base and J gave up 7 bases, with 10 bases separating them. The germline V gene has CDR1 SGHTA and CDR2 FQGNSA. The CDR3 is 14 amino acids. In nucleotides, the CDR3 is TGTGCCAGCAGCTTAGACAGGGTCGGTGAAAAACTGTTTTTT. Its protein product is CASSLDRVGEKLFF.

CDR3 sequence: CASSGSGSYGYTF. DNA of the CDR3: TGTGCCAGCAGTGGATCAGGGTCCTATGGCTACACCTTC. The chain uses TRBV7-4 and TRBJ1-2; tentatively, D is TRBD1 (5 bases). Germline-derived CDR1 and CDR2 are SGHVT and SQSDAQ. This CDR3 is built from 13 residues. The germline V and J ends were trimmed by 6 bases and 4 bases, with 12 bases remaining between them.

The CDR3 here is CASSSRGGGGYEQFF. Written as DNA, the CDR3 is TGTGCCAGCAGCTCACGGGGGGGCGGGGGGTACGAGCAGTTCTTC. V usage is TRBV9 and J usage is TRBJ2-1; 8 bases map to TRBD2. The CDR3 has 15 residues. Germline CDR1 SGDLS, CDR2 YYNGEE. The trim removed 4 bases at V and 10 bases at J, leaving 13 bases unmatched.

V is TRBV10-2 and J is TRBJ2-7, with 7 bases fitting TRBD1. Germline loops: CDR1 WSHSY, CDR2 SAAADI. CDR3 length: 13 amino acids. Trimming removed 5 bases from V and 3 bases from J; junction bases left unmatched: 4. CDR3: CASSWDRYYEQYF. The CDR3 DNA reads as TGCGCCAGCAGTTGGGACAGATACTACGAGCAGTACTTC.

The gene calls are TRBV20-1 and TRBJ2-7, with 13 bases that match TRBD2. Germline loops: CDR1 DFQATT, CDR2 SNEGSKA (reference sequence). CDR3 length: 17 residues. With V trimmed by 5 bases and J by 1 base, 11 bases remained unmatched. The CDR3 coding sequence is TGCAGTGCTCCTTGGGGGATGACTAGCGGGGGGTCCTACGAGCAGTACTTC. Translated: CSAPWGMTSGGSYEQYF.

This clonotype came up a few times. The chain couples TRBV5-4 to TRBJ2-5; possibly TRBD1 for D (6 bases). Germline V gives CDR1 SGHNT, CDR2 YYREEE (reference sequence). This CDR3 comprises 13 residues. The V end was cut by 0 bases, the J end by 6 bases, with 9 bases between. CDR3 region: CASSLDRVQTQYF. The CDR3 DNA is TGTGCCAGCAGCTTGGACAGGGTCCAGACCCAGTACTTC.

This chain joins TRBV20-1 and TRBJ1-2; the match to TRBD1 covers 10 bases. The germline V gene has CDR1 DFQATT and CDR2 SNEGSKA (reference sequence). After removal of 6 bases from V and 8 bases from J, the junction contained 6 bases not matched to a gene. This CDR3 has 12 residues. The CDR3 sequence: CSAQDRGRGYTF. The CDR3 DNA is TGCAGTGCCCAAGACAGGGGGCGAGGCTACACCTTC.